This T cell receptor beta chain is drawn from a study of blood T cell repertoires in COVID-19. Study in general: Samples of COVID-19 (acute and convalescent) were obtained from the United States, Italy and Spain. PBMCs, B-cell-depleted T cells, or T cells were the source of the cDNA or gDNA that made up the material.

Per the authors' pipeline: The assay estimated nucleated cells by amplifying reference gene primers. The protocol was immunoSEQ multiplex PCR, while the TCRdb copy is restricted to in-frame clones and leaves out a portion. The D gene and trimming were derived from the DNA, and the V and J assignments and clone size from that table. The table shows around 140,000 clones, with roughly 88% occurring only once. Germline V CDR1 and CDR2: KGHSH, LQKENI. The germline V and J ends were trimmed by 6 bases and 4 bases, with 13 bases remaining between them. This CDR3 spans 13 amino acids. This clonotype was obtained from a man between 65 and 85 years old with active COVID-19. The chain is built from TRBV18 and TRBJ2-7; D perhaps matches TRBD2 (6 bases). Sequenced sample: peripheral blood. CDR3 region: CASSLGSQYEQYF. CDR3 sequence (DNA): TGTGCCAGCTCCCTCGGGAGCCAATACGAGCAGTACTTC. Looking up the rest from reference TRBV18 and TRBJ2-7 gives the full variable domain: NAGVMQNPRHLVRRRGQEARLRCSPMKGHSHVYWYRQLPEEGLKFMVYLQKENIIDESGMPKERFSAEFPKEGPSILRIQQVVRGDSAAYFCASSLGSQYEQYFGPGTRLTVT.